This T cell receptor (beta chain) is from a study of shared clonotypes between healthy human individuals. V shed 7 bases and J 4 bases; nucleotides not matched to a gene: 4. The CDR3 is made up of 15 amino acids. Germline loops: CDR1 MNHEY, CDR2 SMNVEV (reference sequence). TCRdb's table, derived via immunoSEQ multiplex PCR, lists solely in-frame clones and lacks some. Seen here are about 2.2 million clones, 80% to 95% observed once, and the top ten hold 1.5% to 2%. As defined, naive CD8 cells were CD45RO-negative and positively selected for CCR7, with terminally differentiated effector memory CD45RA+ cells excluded.

The chain joins TRBV27 to TRBJ2-3, with 14 bases fitting TRBD2. This TCR came from a man younger than 35 in good health. Some clones in this sample may be carry-over from other donors' samples. The specimen sequenced was naive CD8+ T cells from PBMCs. The CDR3 spells CASTRLAGGPDTQYF. DNA of the CDR3: TGTGCCAGCACCCGACTAGCGGGAGGGCCAGATACGCAGTATTTT.